The sequence of this TCR beta chain was determined in a study of cytomegalovirus exposure and HLA in healthy donors. Study at large: An earlier analysis found 110 million or so unique TCR beta sequences from about 190 million T cells.

The PCR had 60 Vbeta and 13 Jbeta primers. The table came from immunoSEQ multiplex PCR; TCRdb's copy has only in-frame clones and leaves some out. The data show some 150,000 clones, about four fifths seen once. Germline-derived CDR1 and CDR2 are SGDLS and YYNGEE. The CDR3 length is 14 residues. V was cut by 4 bases and J by 3 bases, with 11 bases left in between. This receptor was obtained from a man aged 25 to 40 in good health and CMV-seronegative. The chain is built from TRBV9 and TRBJ2-1, with a weak D call TRBD1 (5 bases). The material sequenced was PBMCs. CDR3 DNA: TGTGCCAGCAGCCAGGGTTCAAACTACAATGAGCAGTTCTTC. Translation gives CASSQGSNYNEQFF.